A single sample is the source of the 21 T cell receptor beta chains below, sequenced in a study of T cell responses to AZD1222 COVID-19 vaccine. Produced via immunoSEQ multiplex PCR; TCRdb's table is partial and in-frame only. The sample carries 130,000 or so clones, about 90% recorded once. Here the sequenced sample was peripheral blood, taken 28 days after the second dose of the MenACWY control vaccine. All receptors come from an adult who received the MenACWY meningococcal vaccine as a control.

The V call is TRBV18, the J call TRBJ1-1; D perhaps matches TRBD1 (6 bases). The CDR3 has 14 residues. V was shortened by 2 bases and J by 2 bases, with 9 bases between the two germline ends. CDR1 is KGHSH and CDR2 is LQKENI in the germline V gene. Written as DNA, the CDR3 is TGTGCCAGCTCACCAGAGGGGGGTAACACTGAAGCTTTCTTT. This gives the protein CASSPEGGNTEAFF.

The chain carries TRBV10-3 and TRBJ1-5; the match to TRBD1 covers 7 bases. V lost 5 bases to trimming and J lost 0 bases; unmatched junction nucleotides: 10. CDR3 length: 17 residues. CDR1 is ENHRY, CDR2 SYGVKD, per germline. CDR3 nucleotide sequence: TGTGCCATCAGTTCAGACCGACAGGGAAATAGCAATCAGCCCCAGCATTTT. This translates into CAISSDRQGNSNQPQHF.

The gene calls are TRBV6-5 and TRBJ1-6, with D possibly being TRBD1 (5 bases). The V end lost 2 bases, the J end lost 10 bases, and 12 bases lay between the germline ends. The CDR3 is 14 residues long. The germline V gene has CDR1 MNHEY and CDR2 SVGAGI. CDR3 sequence (DNA): TGTGCCAGCAGTTACGGGGCAGGGCACTCACCCCTCCACTTT. Amino acids: CASSYGAGHSPLHF.

The rearrangement joins TRBV19 to TRBJ2-2; 11 bases fit TRBD1. The CDR3 contains 16 residues. From germline, CDR1 is LNHDA and CDR2 SQIVND (reference sequence). With 4 bases clipped from V and 6 bases from J, the junction kept 7 bases outside the gene matches. The CDR3 region has the DNA TGTGCCAGTAGTAAAAAGGGACAGGGGGTTCCCGGGGAGCTGTTTTTT. It specifies CASSKKGQGVPGELFF. Complete variable domain (other parts from reference TRBV19 and TRBJ2-2): DGGITQSPKYLFRKEGQNVTLSCEQNLNHDAMYWYRQDPGQGLRLIYYSQIVNDFQKGDIAEGYSVSREKKESFPLTVTSAQKNPTAFYLCASSKKGQGVPGELFFGEGSRLTVL.

The chain employs TRBV7-2 and TRBJ2-7; D uncertain. CDR1 and CDR2 (germline): SGHTA, FQGNSA. Between the trimmed V and J ends, which lost 0 bases and 2 bases, there was a span of 14 bases. The CDR3 sequence is 16 residues long. CDR3: CASSLAMGSQPYEQYF. DNA of the CDR3: TGTGCCAGCAGCTTAGCGATGGGCAGCCAGCCCTACGAGCAGTACTTC.

This clone was observed once. This chain uses TRBV28 with TRBJ1-3, with TRBD1 identical over 11 bases. The CDR3 length is 18 residues. The germline V gene has CDR1 MDHEN and CDR2 SYDVKM. V trimming: 1 base; J trimming: 2 bases; junction bases outside the gene matches: 7. The CDR3 is CASSLSRDRGFPGNTIYF. In DNA, the CDR3 is TGTGCCAGCAGTTTATCCCGGGACAGGGGGTTCCCTGGAAACACCATATATTTT.

V usage is TRBV30 and J usage is TRBJ2-1; 9 bases align to TRBD2. Germline assignment: CDR1 GTSNPN and CDR2 SVGIG (reference sequence). V lost 3 bases, J lost 9 bases, and 12 bases stayed unmatched. There are 15 residues in the CDR3. As DNA, the CDR3 is TGTGCCTGGAGCGTTCAGCGGGGGGAACTGGGTGAGCAGTTCTTC. Residues: CAWSVQRGELGEQFF.

This chain uses TRBV7-2 with TRBJ1-6; no reliable D call. Trimming removed 1 base at V and 11 bases at J, with 9 bases between. The CDR3 is 13 residues long. Germline CDR1 SGHTA, CDR2 FQGNSA. The CDR3 DNA follows: TGTGCCAGCAGCTTAGAAGGAAGGACACCCCTCCACTTT. Protein product: CASSLEGRTPLHF.

The gene calls are TRBV10-3 and TRBJ1-1; 7 nucleotides line up with TRBD1. The CDR3 runs to 15 residues. CDR1 is ENHRY and CDR2 is SYGVKD in the germline V gene. J gave up 1 base and V 6 bases, and 8 bases lay outside the gene matches. The CDR3 bases are TGTGCCATCAGCCAGGGGGGAGGTGGGAACACTGAAGCTTTCTTT. It encodes CAISQGGGGNTEAFF.

This clone was detected once. The CDR3 here is CASSSLTGENYGYTF. The CDR3 coding sequence is TGTGCCAGCAGCTCCCTCACAGGGGAGAACTATGGCTACACCTTC. The rearrangement links TRBV11-2 to TRBJ1-2; TRBD1 matches at 7 bases. The CDR3 is made up of 15 amino acids. With V trimmed by 4 bases and J by 2 bases, 7 bases remained unmatched. Per germline, CDR1 SGHAT and CDR2 FQNNGV.

J is TRBJ1-1 and V is TRBV24-1; D uncertain. Trimming left V 4 bases short and J 1 base short, with 6 bases between. Germline V lookup: CDR1 KGHDR, CDR2 SFDVKD. The CDR3 contains 13 residues. Written as DNA, the CDR3 is TGTGCCACCAGTGACGCAGGGAACACTGAAGCTTTCTTT. This sequence encodes CATSDAGNTEAFF.

This chain uses TRBV7-8 with TRBJ2-2, with TRBD1 as a possible D gene (5 bases). Germline V gene lookup returns CDR1 SGHVS and CDR2 FQNEAQ. The V gene lost 0 bases and the J gene lost 1 base, with 9 bases spanning the gap. This CDR3 is built from 16 residues. The CDR3 protein is CASSLAPQGNTGELFF. DNA for the CDR3: TGTGCCAGCAGCTTAGCCCCTCAGGGGAACACCGGGGAGCTGTTTTTT. Full variable domain (outside the CDR3, taken from reference TRBV7-8 and TRBJ2-2): GAGVSQSPRYKVAKRGQDVALRCDPISGHVSLFWYQQALGQGPEFLTYFQNEAQLDKSGLPSDRFFAERPEGSVSTLKIQRTQQEDSAVYLCASSLAPQGNTGELFFGEGSRLTVL.

This clone has only a few counts. The chain employs TRBV5-8 and TRBJ2-2; D not resolved. V was cut by 1 base and J by 3 bases, with 19 bases left in between. The CDR3 extends over 18 amino acids. CDR1 and CDR2 (germline): SGHTS, YDEGEE. CDR3 DNA sequence: TGTGCCAGCAGCTTGTTCGGTCTTGTGGCAGCCTACACCGGGGAGCTGTTTTTT. As protein: CASSLFGLVAAYTGELFF.

The chain is built from TRBV7-9 and TRBJ2-4; 7 nucleotides match TRBD1. With 3 bases clipped from V and 7 bases from J, the junction kept 6 bases outside the gene matches. This CDR3 contains 14 residues. Germline CDR1 is SEHNR and CDR2 is FQNEAQ (reference sequence). The CDR3 DNA follows: TGTGCCAGCAGCTTCACGGACAGGATTAACATTCAGTACTTC. Translating it yields CASSFTDRINIQYF. The entire variable domain, with the rest obtained from reference TRBV7-9 and TRBJ2-4, is as follows: DTGVSQNPRHKITKRGQNVTFRCDPISEHNRLYWYRQTLGQGPEFLTYFQNEAQLEKSRLLSDRFSAERPKGSFSTLEIQRTEQGDSAMYLCASSFTDRINIQYFGAGTRLSVL.

The chain joins TRBV14 to TRBJ1-2; 8 bases match TRBD1. The germline gives CDR1 SGHDN, CDR2 FVKESK. The CDR3 contains 15 residues. Trimming at V came to 2 bases and at J to 5 bases, leaving 7 bases not matched to a gene. The CDR3 DNA follows: TGTGCCAGCAGCCAATTGCACAGGGGGTTATATGGCTACACCTTC. Encoded protein: CASSQLHRGLYGYTF.

The chain carries TRBV29-1 and TRBJ2-7, with 8 bases identical to TRBD1. Trimming at V came to 6 bases and at J to 0 bases, leaving 10 bases not matched to a gene. The germline gives CDR1 SQVTM, CDR2 ANQGSEA. The CDR3 has 15 amino acids. This chain's CDR3 is CSVLLQGVGSYEQYF. CDR3 coding DNA: TGCAGCGTCCTATTACAGGGGGTGGGCTCCTACGAGCAGTACTTC.

The chain recombines TRBV11-2 with TRBJ1-5; 9 nucleotides match TRBD1. V shed 6 bases and J 0 bases; nucleotides not matched to a gene: 6. Germline V lookup: CDR1 SGHAT, CDR2 FQNNGV. CDR3 size: 16 residues. The CDR3 region has the DNA TGTGCCAGCAGTCCCGGACAGGGGATTAGCAATCAGCCCCAGCATTTT. This translates into CASSPGQGISNQPQHF.

The V call is TRBV23-1, the J call TRBJ2-1; D is unclear. TRBV23-1 is identified as an open reading frame with a role that is uncertain. The CDR3 totals 11 residues. V lost 6 bases to trimming and J lost 5 bases, with 5 bases between them. The CDR3 sequence: CASSLDNEQFF. CDR3 bases: TGCGCCAGCAGCCTTGACAATGAGCAGTTCTTC.

The sample holds one count of this clone. The chain carries TRBV27 and TRBJ2-7; tentative D call: TRBD1 (6 bases). The V gene lost 5 bases and the J gene lost 6 bases, with 14 bases spanning the gap. The CDR3 consists of 13 residues. Per germline, CDR1 MNHEY and CDR2 SMNVEV (reference sequence). Here the CDR3 DNA reads TGTGCCAGCAGTACCGGGGCAGGGGCCGAGCAGTACTTC. This sequence encodes CASSTGAGAEQYF.

J is TRBJ1-4 and V is TRBV6-1; D perhaps matches TRBD1 (5 bases). The V and J ends lost 1 base and 7 bases respectively, with 7 bases between them. The CDR3 totals 13 residues. The germline V gene has CDR1 MNHNS and CDR2 SASEGT. The CDR3 loop reads CASSEVQGEKLFF. The CDR3 nucleotides read TGTGCCAGCAGTGAAGTCCAGGGTGAAAAACTGTTTTTT.

Concerning this clone itself: This specimen includes other DNA sequences encoding the same CDR3. The chain recombines TRBV20-1 with TRBJ2-7; TRBD1 might be the D (5 bases). Germline assignment: CDR1 DFQATT and CDR2 SNEGSKA (reference sequence). The CDR3 spans 10 residues. Trimming took off 6 bases at V and 3 bases at J, with 6 bases between the two ends. CDR3 sequence reads: CSARDYEQYF. CDR3 coding DNA: TGCAGTGCCAGGGACTACGAGCAGTACTTC.